Listed here is a single T cell receptor beta chain. After removal of 5 bases from V and 6 bases from J, the junction contained 10 bases not matched to a gene. CDR3 size: 14 residues. Germline V gives CDR1 SGHTA, CDR2 FQGNSA. Peripheral blood CD8+ and CD4+ T cells were profiled by TCR beta sequencing. This sample is part of a study of CD8 T cells in Susac syndrome. Study overall: When blood was drawn, the patients with Susac syndrome were therapy-naive, on corticosteroids, or on intravenous immunoglobulin alone.

Reverse transcription of about 0.45 to 1 ug RNA was carried out with random hexamers. immunoSEQ multiplex PCR amplified TCR beta CDR3 across 54 Vbeta, 13 Jbeta. TCRdb reprocessed the immunoSEQ multiplex PCR reads with MiXCR, giving one entry per CDR3 protein. This table holds around 71,000 distinct CDR3 sequences, roughly 93% found once. The chain joins TRBV7-2 to TRBJ2-7; TRBD1 matches 7 bases. The receptor was isolated from a human donor with Susac syndrome. Sequenced sample: CD4+ T cells from PBMCs. In DNA, the CDR3 is TGTGCCAGCAGCCCGAGGACAGGTCTATTCGAGCAGTACTTC. Translated: CASSPRTGLFEQYF.